This is a list of T cell receptor beta chains from one sample in a study of graft-versus-host responses after intestinal transplantation. TCRdb keeps only in-frame clones here, not all; method: immunoSEQ multiplex PCR. The table records some 120,000 clones, 85% to 95% of them present only once. The antigens for these receptors are not known. The sequencing here drew on unstimulated CD8+ T cells sorted from spleen or lymph node cells, taken before transplant. The receptors here all came from a human donor who was the organ donor for an intestinal transplant. The CDR3 runs from the conserved cysteine through the conserved F or W. A D gene is named only where the DNA matches it firmly. A clone size is listed for some rows: how often the clone was seen (once, few, many), or a class if it is expanded.

clone size: .
D gene: .
V gene: TRBV12-5
J gene: TRBJ2-3
CDR3 protein: CASGLPHRGQFYTDTQYF
CDR3 DNA: TGTGCTAGTGGTTTGCCGCACCGTGGGCAGTTTTACACAGATACGCAGTATTTT

clone size: .
D gene: TRBD2
V gene: TRBV4-2
J gene: TRBJ2-7
CDR3 protein: CASSQEAAGAPYEQYF
CDR3 DNA: TGTGCCAGCAGCCAAGAGGCGGCGGGAGCACCATACGAGCAGTACTTC

clone size: .
D gene: .
V gene: TRBV4-1
J gene: TRBJ2-1
CDR3 protein: CASSSSDIGYNEQFF
CDR3 DNA: TGCGCCAGCAGCTCCTCAGATATAGGCTACAATGAGCAGTTCTTC

clone size: once
D gene: .
V gene: TRBV4-1
J gene: TRBJ2-1
CDR3 protein: CASSPGLYNEQFF
CDR3 DNA: TGCGCCAGCAGCCCCGGACTCTACAATGAGCAGTTCTTC

clone size: few
D gene: TRBD2
V gene: TRBV19
J gene: TRBJ2-1
CDR3 protein: CASSRTSGYNEQFF
CDR3 DNA: TGTGCCAGTAGTAGGACTAGCGGGTACAATGAGCAGTTCTTC

clone size: .
D gene: TRBD2
V gene: TRBV9
J gene: TRBJ2-1
CDR3 protein: CASSAGREYGYNEQFF
CDR3 DNA: TGTGCCAGCAGCGCGGGGAGGGAGTATGGCTACAATGAGCAGTTCTTC

clone size: .
D gene: .
V gene: TRBV5-1
J gene: TRBJ1-1
CDR3 protein: CASSLLRQNTEAFF
CDR3 DNA: TGCGCCAGCAGCTTGTTGCGACAGAACACTGAAGCTTTCTTT

clone size: .
D gene: .
V gene: TRBV7-9
J gene: TRBJ2-1
CDR3 protein: CASSETRDVFDEQFF
CDR3 DNA: TGTGCCAGCAGCGAGACCCGGGACGTCTTTGATGAGCAGTTCTTC

clone size: .
D gene: .
V gene: TRBV27
J gene: TRBJ2-2
CDR3 protein: CASSLDSAINTGELFF
CDR3 DNA: TGTGCCAGCAGTTTGGATAGCGCCATAAACACCGGGGAGCTGTTTTTT

clone size: .
D gene: .
V gene: TRBV12-5
J gene: TRBJ2-5
CDR3 protein: CASGLGLTQYF
CDR3 DNA: TGTGCTAGTGGTTTGGGCCTTACCCAGTACTTC

clone size: .
D gene: TRBD1
V gene: TRBV30
J gene: TRBJ1-1
CDR3 protein: CASTTGKGGAFF
CDR3 DNA: TGTGCCTCCACGACAGGGAAGGGCGGAGCTTTCTTT

clone size: .
D gene: .
V gene: TRBV5-6
J gene: TRBJ1-1
CDR3 protein: CASSLGWTEAFF
CDR3 DNA: TGTGCCAGCAGCTTAGGGTGGACTGAAGCTTTCTTT

clone size: .
D gene: .
V gene: TRBV19
J gene: TRBJ1-2
CDR3 protein: CASKWAHGYTF
CDR3 DNA: TGTGCCAGTAAGTGGGCCCATGGCTACACCTTC

clone size: .
D gene: .
V gene: TRBV21-1
J gene: TRBJ1-5
CDR3 protein: CASSKGWVDNQPQHF
CDR3 DNA: TGTGCCAGCAGCAAAGGATGGGTTGACAATCAGCCCCAGCATTTT

clone size: .
D gene: .
V gene: TRBV11-2
J gene: TRBJ1-1
CDR3 protein: CASSSTPFTDTEAFF
CDR3 DNA: TGTGCCAGCAGCTCAACGCCCTTTACGGACACTGAAGCTTTCTTT

clone size: .
D gene: TRBD2
V gene: TRBV19
J gene: TRBJ2-3
CDR3 protein: CASSKPGGGADTQYF
CDR3 DNA: TGTGCCAGTAGTAAGCCGGGGGGGGGCGCAGATACGCAGTATTTT

clone size: once
D gene: .
V gene: TRBV7-8
J gene: TRBJ1-1
CDR3 protein: CASSEGVPINTEAFF
CDR3 DNA: TGTGCCAGCAGCGAGGGAGTTCCTATTAACACTGAAGCTTTCTTT

clone size: .
D gene: TRBD2
V gene: TRBV27
J gene: TRBJ2-5
CDR3 protein: CASSLGTSGSQTQYF
CDR3 DNA: TGTGCCAGCAGTCTAGGGACTAGCGGGAGCCAGACCCAGTACTTC

clone size: .
D gene: .
V gene: TRBV27
J gene: TRBJ2-7
CDR3 protein: CASSLSITAGFYEQYF
CDR3 DNA: TGTGCCAGCAGTTTATCGATTACCGCCGGGTTCTACGAGCAGTACTTC

clone size: few
D gene: TRBD1
V gene: TRBV6-9
J gene: TRBJ1-4
CDR3 protein: CASSYPDRDNEKLFF
CDR3 DNA: TGTGCCAGCAGTTATCCGGACAGGGATAATGAAAAACTGTTTTTT

clone size: once
D gene: .
V gene: TRBV6-7
J gene: TRBJ1-2
CDR3 protein: CASRLGDGYTF
CDR3 DNA: TGTGCCAGCAGGCTGGGGGATGGCTACACCTTC

clone size: once
D gene: .
V gene: TRBV11-2
J gene: TRBJ1-1
CDR3 protein: CASSLETEAFF
CDR3 DNA: TGTGCCAGCAGCTTAGAGACTGAAGCTTTCTTT

clone size: .
D gene: TRBD2
V gene: TRBV5-8
J gene: TRBJ2-2
CDR3 protein: CASSAGVAGSTGELFF
CDR3 DNA: TGTGCCAGCAGCGCCGGGGTAGCGGGAAGCACCGGGGAGCTGTTTTTT

clone size: .
D gene: .
V gene: TRBV5-1
J gene: TRBJ2-5
CDR3 protein: CASSTFAGLTQYF
CDR3 DNA: TGCGCCAGCAGCACCTTCGCGGGGTTAACCCAGTACTTC

clone size: few
D gene: .
V gene: TRBV4-1
J gene: TRBJ1-1
CDR3 protein: CASSLTGMNTEAFF
CDR3 DNA: TGCGCCAGCAGCCTTACAGGGATGAACACTGAAGCTTTCTTT

clone size: .
D gene: .
V gene: TRBV6-5
J gene: TRBJ2-7
CDR3 protein: CASSYRTRDGGYEQYF
CDR3 DNA: TGTGCCAGCAGTTACCGCACACGGGACGGAGGCTACGAGCAGTACTTC

clone size: .
D gene: .
V gene: TRBV4-2
J gene: TRBJ2-3
CDR3 protein: CASSQEGWKGNPGTQYF
CDR3 DNA: TGTGCCAGCAGCCAAGAGGGTTGGAAAGGGAATCCTGGTACGCAGTATTTT

clone size: .
D gene: TRBD1
V gene: TRBV6-1
J gene: TRBJ1-1
CDR3 protein: CASSLDRVGRTEAFF
CDR3 DNA: TGTGCCAGCAGTCTTGACAGGGTTGGTCGGACTGAAGCTTTCTTT

clone size: .
D gene: .
V gene: TRBV5-1
J gene: TRBJ1-4
CDR3 protein: CASSEDSSGEKLFF
CDR3 DNA: TGCGCCAGCAGCGAAGACAGCTCAGGTGAAAAACTGTTTTTT

clone size: .
D gene: TRBD1
V gene: TRBV6-6
J gene: TRBJ1-1
CDR3 protein: CASSRHRGRNTEAFF
CDR3 DNA: TGTGCCAGCAGTCGACACAGGGGCCGGAACACTGAAGCTTTCTTT

clone size: .
D gene: .
V gene: TRBV4-1
J gene: TRBJ2-7
CDR3 protein: CASSQVGYDYEQYF
CDR3 DNA: TGCGCCAGCAGCCAAGTAGGCTATGACTACGAGCAGTACTTC

clone size: .
D gene: .
V gene: TRBV27
J gene: TRBJ2-7
CDR3 protein: CASSSKSSQSSYEQYF
CDR3 DNA: TGTGCCAGCAGTTCCAAGTCGTCTCAGAGCTCCTACGAGCAGTACTTC

clone size: .
D gene: .
V gene: TRBV10-3
J gene: TRBJ1-2
CDR3 protein: CAIRSGHTNYGYTF
CDR3 DNA: TGTGCCATCAGGTCAGGACACACTAACTATGGCTACACCTTC

clone size: .
D gene: .
V gene: TRBV7-6
J gene: TRBJ1-1
CDR3 protein: CASSATNTEAFF
CDR3 DNA: TGTGCCAGCAGTGCTACGAACACTGAAGCTTTCTTT

clone size: .
D gene: .
V gene: TRBV11-3
J gene: TRBJ2-1
CDR3 protein: CASSLGGDEQFF
CDR3 DNA: TGTGCCAGCAGCTTGGGGGGCGATGAGCAGTTCTTC

clone size: .
D gene: .
V gene: TRBV11-2
J gene: TRBJ2-4
CDR3 protein: CASSTRDGLAKNIQYF
CDR3 DNA: TGTGCCAGCAGCACCCGGGACGGACTAGCCAAAAACATTCAGTACTTC

clone size: .
D gene: TRBD2
V gene: TRBV7-3
J gene: TRBJ2-5
CDR3 protein: CASSFLRPGLAGGPVLETQYF
CDR3 DNA: TGTGCCAGCAGCTTCCTCCGGCCGGGACTAGCGGGAGGGCCTGTCTTGGAGACCCAGTACTTC

clone size: .
D gene: .
V gene: TRBV29-1
J gene: TRBJ1-2
CDR3 protein: CSVVGGLGGYTF
CDR3 DNA: TGCAGCGTTGTCGGGGGTTTAGGCGGCTACACCTTC

clone size: .
D gene: .
V gene: TRBV28
J gene: TRBJ2-7
CDR3 protein: CASRRGSPSSYEQYF
CDR3 DNA: TGTGCCAGCAGACGGGGCTCCCCGAGCTCCTACGAGCAGTACTTC

clone size: .
D gene: .
V gene: TRBV23-1
J gene: TRBJ2-7
CDR3 protein: CASSPAPVPYEQYF
CDR3 DNA: TGCGCCAGCAGCCCCGCCCCGGTTCCCTACGAGCAGTACTTC

clone size: .
D gene: .
V gene: TRBV4-1
J gene: TRBJ2-4
CDR3 protein: CASSQRVGAPKNIQYF
CDR3 DNA: TGCGCCAGCAGCCAGAGGGTAGGGGCGCCCAAAAACATTCAGTACTTC

clone size: .
D gene: .
V gene: TRBV5-4
J gene: TRBJ1-1
CDR3 protein: CASSLIDTEAFF
CDR3 DNA: TGTGCCAGCAGCTTAATAGACACTGAAGCTTTCTTT

clone size: .
D gene: TRBD1
V gene: TRBV9
J gene: TRBJ2-2
CDR3 protein: CASSARDRGGGELFF
CDR3 DNA: TGTGCCAGCAGCGCCCGGGACAGGGGGGGCGGGGAGCTGTTTTTT

clone size: .
D gene: .
V gene: TRBV4-1
J gene: TRBJ2-7
CDR3 protein: CASSQVTGHSYEQYF
CDR3 DNA: TGCGCCAGCAGCCAAGTCACAGGGCATTCCTACGAGCAGTACTTC

clone size: .
D gene: .
V gene: TRBV5-4
J gene: TRBJ2-3
CDR3 protein: CASSFSDLTDTQYF
CDR3 DNA: TGTGCCAGCAGCTTTAGCGACCTCACAGATACGCAGTATTTT

clone size: .
D gene: .
V gene: TRBV19
J gene: TRBJ2-7
CDR3 protein: CASSTIQEPYEQYF
CDR3 DNA: TGTGCCAGTAGTACAATACAGGAGCCCTACGAGCAGTACTTC

clone size: .
D gene: .
V gene: TRBV5-6
J gene: TRBJ2-3
CDR3 protein: CASNIWGGISTDTQYF
CDR3 DNA: TGTGCCAGCAACATCTGGGGCGGGATCAGCACAGATACGCAGTATTTT

clone size: .
D gene: .
V gene: TRBV6-7
J gene: TRBJ2-7
CDR3 protein: CASSRGDREQYF
CDR3 DNA: TGTGCCAGCAGCCGAGGGGATCGGGAGCAGTACTTC

clone size: .
D gene: .
V gene: TRBV19
J gene: TRBJ1-1
CDR3 protein: CASSVIQRNTEAFF
CDR3 DNA: TGTGCCAGTAGCGTAATACAGAGGAACACTGAAGCTTTCTTT

clone size: .
D gene: .
V gene: TRBV13
J gene: TRBJ2-3
CDR3 protein: CASSSRWNTQYF
CDR3 DNA: TGTGCCAGCAGCTCGAGGTGGAATACGCAGTATTTT

clone size: .
D gene: .
V gene: TRBV7-9
J gene: TRBJ2-1
CDR3 protein: CASSPPGPAVEQFF
CDR3 DNA: TGTGCCAGCAGCCCACCGGGGCCAGCCGTTGAGCAGTTCTTC

clone size: .
D gene: .
V gene: TRBV19
J gene: TRBJ2-1
CDR3 protein: CASTPMGLGSDNEQFF
CDR3 DNA: TGTGCCAGTACCCCCATGGGGCTTGGATCTGACAATGAGCAGTTCTTC

clone size: .
D gene: .
V gene: TRBV14
J gene: TRBJ2-7
CDR3 protein: CASSQGETKAYEQYF
CDR3 DNA: TGTGCCAGCAGCCAAGGGGAAACTAAGGCGTACGAGCAGTACTTC

clone size: .
D gene: .
V gene: TRBV5-6
J gene: TRBJ1-1
CDR3 protein: CASSTQNTEAFF
CDR3 DNA: TGTGCCAGCAGCACCCAGAACACTGAAGCTTTCTTT

clone size: .
D gene: TRBD1
V gene: TRBV7-9
J gene: TRBJ2-3
CDR3 protein: CASSPQGALTDTQYF
CDR3 DNA: TGTGCCAGCAGCCCCCAGGGGGCTTTAACAGATACGCAGTATTTT

clone size: .
D gene: TRBD1
V gene: TRBV27
J gene: TRBJ1-5
CDR3 protein: CASGTTGAQPQHF
CDR3 DNA: TGTGCCAGCGGTACGACAGGGGCCCAGCCCCAGCATTTT

clone size: .
D gene: TRBD2
V gene: TRBV28
J gene: TRBJ2-1
CDR3 protein: CASSFILAGGEGNEQFF
CDR3 DNA: TGTGCCAGCAGTTTCATACTAGCGGGAGGCGAGGGGAATGAGCAGTTCTTC

clone size: .
D gene: TRBD1
V gene: TRBV27
J gene: TRBJ1-2
CDR3 protein: CASSAGTGLSTNYGYTF
CDR3 DNA: TGTGCCAGCAGTGCCGGGACAGGGCTTTCCACTAACTATGGCTACACCTTC

clone size: .
D gene: TRBD1
V gene: TRBV6-6
J gene: TRBJ1-1
CDR3 protein: CASSYSTGVSTEAFF
CDR3 DNA: TGTGCCAGCAGTTACTCAACAGGGGTGAGCACTGAAGCTTTCTTT